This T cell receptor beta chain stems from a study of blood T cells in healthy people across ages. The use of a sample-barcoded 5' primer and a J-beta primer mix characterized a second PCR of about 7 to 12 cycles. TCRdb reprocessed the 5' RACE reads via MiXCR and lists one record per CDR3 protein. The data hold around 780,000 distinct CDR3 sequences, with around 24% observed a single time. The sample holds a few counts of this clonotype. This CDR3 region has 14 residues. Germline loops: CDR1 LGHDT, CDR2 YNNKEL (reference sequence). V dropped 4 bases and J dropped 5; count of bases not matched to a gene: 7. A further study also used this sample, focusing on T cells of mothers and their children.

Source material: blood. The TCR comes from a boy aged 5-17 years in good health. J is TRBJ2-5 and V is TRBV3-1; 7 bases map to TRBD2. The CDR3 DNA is TGTGCCAGCAGCCTCGGGGGGTGGGACGAGACCCAGTACTTC. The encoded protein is CASSLGGWDETQYF.